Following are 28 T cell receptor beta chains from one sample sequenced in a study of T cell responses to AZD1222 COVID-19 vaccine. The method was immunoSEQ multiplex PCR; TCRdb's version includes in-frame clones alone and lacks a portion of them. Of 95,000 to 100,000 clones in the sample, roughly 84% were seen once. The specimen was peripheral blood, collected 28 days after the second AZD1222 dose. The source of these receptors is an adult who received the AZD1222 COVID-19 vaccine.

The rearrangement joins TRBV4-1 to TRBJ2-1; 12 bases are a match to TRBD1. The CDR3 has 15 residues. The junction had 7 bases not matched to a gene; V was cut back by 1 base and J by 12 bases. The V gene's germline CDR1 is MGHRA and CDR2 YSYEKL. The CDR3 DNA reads TGCGCCAGCAGCCAAGCCGGGACAGGGGGCTCTGGGCAGTTCTTC. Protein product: CASSQAGTGGSGQFF.

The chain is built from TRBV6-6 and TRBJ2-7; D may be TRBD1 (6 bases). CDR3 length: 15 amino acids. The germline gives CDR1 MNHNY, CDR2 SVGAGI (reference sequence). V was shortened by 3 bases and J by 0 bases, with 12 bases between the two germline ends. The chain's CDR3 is CASSYHQGSSYEQYF. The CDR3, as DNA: TGTGCCAGCAGTTATCACCAGGGGAGCTCCTACGAGCAGTACTTC.

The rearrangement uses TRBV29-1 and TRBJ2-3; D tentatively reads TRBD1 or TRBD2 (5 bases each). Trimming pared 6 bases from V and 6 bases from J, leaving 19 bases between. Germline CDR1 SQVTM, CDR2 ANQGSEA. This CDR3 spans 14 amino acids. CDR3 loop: CSVGLGTGGDTQYF. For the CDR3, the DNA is TGCAGCGTGGGTCTCGGGACGGGTGGGGATACGCAGTATTTT.

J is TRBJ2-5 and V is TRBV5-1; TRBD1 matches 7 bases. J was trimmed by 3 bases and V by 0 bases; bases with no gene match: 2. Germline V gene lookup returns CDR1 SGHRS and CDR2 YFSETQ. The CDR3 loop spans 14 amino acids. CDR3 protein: CASSLGDRKETQYF. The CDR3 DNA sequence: TGCGCCAGCAGCTTGGGGGACAGAAAAGAGACCCAGTACTTC.

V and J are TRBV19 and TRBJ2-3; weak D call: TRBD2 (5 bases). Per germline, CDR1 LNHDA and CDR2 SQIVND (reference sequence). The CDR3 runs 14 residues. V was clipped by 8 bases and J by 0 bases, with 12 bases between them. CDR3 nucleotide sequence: TGTGCCAGTGCTTATCGCGGGAGCACAGATACGCAGTATTTT. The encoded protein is CASAYRGSTDTQYF.

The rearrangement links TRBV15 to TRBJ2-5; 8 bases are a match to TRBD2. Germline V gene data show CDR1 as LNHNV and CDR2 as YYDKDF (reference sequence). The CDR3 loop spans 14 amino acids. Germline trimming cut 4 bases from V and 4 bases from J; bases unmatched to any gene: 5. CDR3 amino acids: CATSTRGGGETQYF. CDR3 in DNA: TGTGCCACCAGCACTCGGGGGGGCGGAGAGACCCAGTACTTC.

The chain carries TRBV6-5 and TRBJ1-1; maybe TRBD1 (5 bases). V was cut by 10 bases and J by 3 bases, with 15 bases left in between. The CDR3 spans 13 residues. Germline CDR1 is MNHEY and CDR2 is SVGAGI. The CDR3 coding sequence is TGTGCCACCAGCCGCGGGACGGACACTGAAGCTTTCTTT. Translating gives CATSRGTDTEAFF.

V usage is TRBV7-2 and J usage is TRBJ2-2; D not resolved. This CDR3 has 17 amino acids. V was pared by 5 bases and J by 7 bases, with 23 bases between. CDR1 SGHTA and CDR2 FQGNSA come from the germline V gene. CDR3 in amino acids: CASSPKWVRFVGGELFF. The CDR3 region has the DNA TGTGCCAGCAGCCCTAAGTGGGTCAGGTTTGTTGGCGGGGAGCTGTTTTTT.

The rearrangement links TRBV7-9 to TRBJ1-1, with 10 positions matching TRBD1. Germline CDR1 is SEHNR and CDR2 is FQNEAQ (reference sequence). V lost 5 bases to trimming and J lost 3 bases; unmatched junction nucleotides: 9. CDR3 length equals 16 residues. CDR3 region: CASSLRQGAEDTEAFF. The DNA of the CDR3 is TGTGCCAGCAGCCTGCGACAGGGGGCGGAGGACACTGAAGCTTTCTTT.

The CDR3 spells CASSDGRVGSYGYTF. As DNA, the CDR3 is TGTGCCAGCAGTGATGGGAGGGTAGGGAGCTATGGCTACACCTTC. This chain uses TRBV6-1 with TRBJ1-2; no reliable D call. Trimming removed 3 bases at V and 4 bases at J, with 15 bases between. Per germline, CDR1 MNHNS and CDR2 SASEGT. CDR3 length equals 15 residues.

The CDR3 region is CASSLDTVGSYEQYF. In DNA form, the CDR3 reads TGTGCCAGCAGTTTAGACACGGTCGGATCCTACGAGCAGTACTTC. The V gene is TRBV28, the J gene TRBJ2-7; D is unresolved. The germline V gene encodes CDR1 MDHEN and CDR2 SYDVKM. This CDR3 has 15 amino acids. Trimming removed 2 bases at V and 1 base at J, with 12 bases between.

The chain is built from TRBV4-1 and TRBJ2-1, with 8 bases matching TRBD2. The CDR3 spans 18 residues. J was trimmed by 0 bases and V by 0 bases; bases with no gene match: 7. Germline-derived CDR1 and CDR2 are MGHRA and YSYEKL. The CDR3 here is CASSQDVLAVSSYNEQFF. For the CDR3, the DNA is TGCGCCAGCAGCCAAGATGTACTAGCGGTTAGCTCCTACAATGAGCAGTTCTTC.

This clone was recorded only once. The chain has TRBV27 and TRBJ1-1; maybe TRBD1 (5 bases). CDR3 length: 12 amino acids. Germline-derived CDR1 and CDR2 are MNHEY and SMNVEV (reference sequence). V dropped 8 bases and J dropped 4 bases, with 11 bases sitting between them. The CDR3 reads CASQQRGTEAFF. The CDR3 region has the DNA TGTGCCAGCCAACAGAGGGGCACTGAAGCTTTCTTT.

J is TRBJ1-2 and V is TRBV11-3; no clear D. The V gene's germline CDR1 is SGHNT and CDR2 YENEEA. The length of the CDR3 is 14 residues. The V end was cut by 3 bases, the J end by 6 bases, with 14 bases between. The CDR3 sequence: CASSLNSVVDGYTF. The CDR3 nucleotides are TGTGCCAGCAGCTTGAATTCAGTTGTGGATGGCTACACCTTC.

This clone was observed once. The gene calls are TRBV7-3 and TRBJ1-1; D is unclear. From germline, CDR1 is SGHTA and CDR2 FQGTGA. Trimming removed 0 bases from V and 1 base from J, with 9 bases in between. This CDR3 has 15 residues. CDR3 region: CASSLTANQNTEAFF. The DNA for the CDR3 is TGTGCCAGCAGCTTAACTGCAAACCAGAACACTGAAGCTTTCTTT.

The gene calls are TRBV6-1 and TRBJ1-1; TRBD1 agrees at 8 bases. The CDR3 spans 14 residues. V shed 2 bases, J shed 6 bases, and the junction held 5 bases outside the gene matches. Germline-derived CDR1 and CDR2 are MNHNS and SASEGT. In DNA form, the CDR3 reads TGTGCCAGCAGTGAAATGACAGGGGTATCTGAAGCTTTCTTT. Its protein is CASSEMTGVSEAFF.

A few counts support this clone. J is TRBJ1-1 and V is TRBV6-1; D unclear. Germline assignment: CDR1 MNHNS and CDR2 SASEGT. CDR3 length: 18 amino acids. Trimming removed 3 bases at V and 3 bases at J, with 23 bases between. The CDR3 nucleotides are TGTGCCAGCAGTGAGGAGCCATTCGCCCGGCGCACTGACACTGAAGCTTTCTTT. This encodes CASSEEPFARRTDTEAFF.

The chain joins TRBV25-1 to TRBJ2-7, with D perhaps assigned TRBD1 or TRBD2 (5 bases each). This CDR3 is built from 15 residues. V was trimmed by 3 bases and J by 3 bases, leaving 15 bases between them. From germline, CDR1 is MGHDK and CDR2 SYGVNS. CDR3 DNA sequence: TGTGCCAGCAGTGACCCCGGGGCAGGAGTCTACGAGCAGTACTTC. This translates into CASSDPGAGVYEQYF.

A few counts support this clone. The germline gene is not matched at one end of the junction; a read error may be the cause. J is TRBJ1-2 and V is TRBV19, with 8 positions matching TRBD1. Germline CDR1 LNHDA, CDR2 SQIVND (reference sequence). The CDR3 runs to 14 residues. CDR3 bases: TGTGCCAGTCATCAGCTTTACGACAGGGGTCGACTTCTCTTC. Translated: CASHQLYDRGRLLF.

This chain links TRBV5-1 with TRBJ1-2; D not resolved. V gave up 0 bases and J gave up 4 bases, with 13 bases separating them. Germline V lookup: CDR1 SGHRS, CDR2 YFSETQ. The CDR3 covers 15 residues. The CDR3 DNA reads TGCGCCAGCAGCTTGGGATCCTCCGGAGGCTATGGCTACACCTTC. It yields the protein CASSLGSSGGYGYTF.

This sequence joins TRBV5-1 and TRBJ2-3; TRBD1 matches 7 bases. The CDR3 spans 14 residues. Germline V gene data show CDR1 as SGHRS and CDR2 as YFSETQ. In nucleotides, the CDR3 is TGCGCTACTAGACAGGGCTCGGAATCAGATACGCAGTATTTT. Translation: CATRQGSESDTQYF.

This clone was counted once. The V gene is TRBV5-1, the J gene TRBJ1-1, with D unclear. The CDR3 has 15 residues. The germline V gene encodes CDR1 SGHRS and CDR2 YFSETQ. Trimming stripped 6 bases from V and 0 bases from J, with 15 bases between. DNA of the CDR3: TGCGCCAGCACGATGGAGAAAAGTATGAACACTGAAGCTTTCTTT. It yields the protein CASTMEKSMNTEAFF.

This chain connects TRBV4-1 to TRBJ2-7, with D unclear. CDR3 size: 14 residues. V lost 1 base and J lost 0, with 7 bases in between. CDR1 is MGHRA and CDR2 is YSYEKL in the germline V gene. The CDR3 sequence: CASSQGANSYEQYF. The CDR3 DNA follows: TGCGCCAGCAGCCAAGGGGCTAACTCCTACGAGCAGTACTTC.

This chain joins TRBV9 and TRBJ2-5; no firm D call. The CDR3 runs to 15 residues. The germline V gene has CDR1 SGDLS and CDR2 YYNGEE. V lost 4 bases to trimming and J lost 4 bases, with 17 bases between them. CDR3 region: CASSIVGNNRETQYF. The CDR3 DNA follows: TGTGCCAGCAGCATCGTAGGGAACAATCGAGAGACCCAGTACTTC.

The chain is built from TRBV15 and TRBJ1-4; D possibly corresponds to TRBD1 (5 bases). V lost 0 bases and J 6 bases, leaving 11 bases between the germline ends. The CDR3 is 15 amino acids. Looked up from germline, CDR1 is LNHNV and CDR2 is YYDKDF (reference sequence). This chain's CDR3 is CATSREPGRDEKLFF. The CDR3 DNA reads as TGTGCCACCAGCAGAGAACCGGGGCGTGATGAAAAACTGTTTTTT.

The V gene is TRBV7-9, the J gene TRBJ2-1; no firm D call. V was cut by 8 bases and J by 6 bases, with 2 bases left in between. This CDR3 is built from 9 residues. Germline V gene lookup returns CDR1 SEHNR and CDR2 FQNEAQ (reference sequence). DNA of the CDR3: TGTGCCAGCTCCAATGAGCAGTTCTTC. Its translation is CASSNEQFF. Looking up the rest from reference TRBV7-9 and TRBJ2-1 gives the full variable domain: DTGVSQNPRHKITKRGQNVTFRCDPISEHNRLYWYRQTLGQGPEFLTYFQNEAQLEKSRLLSDRFSAERPKGSFSTLEIQRTEQGDSAMYLCASSNEQFFGPGTRLTVL.

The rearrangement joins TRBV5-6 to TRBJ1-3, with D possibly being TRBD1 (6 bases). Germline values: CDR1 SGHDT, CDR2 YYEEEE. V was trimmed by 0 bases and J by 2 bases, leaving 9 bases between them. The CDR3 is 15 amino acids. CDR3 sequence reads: CASSLVGGPGNTIYF. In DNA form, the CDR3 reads TGTGCCAGCAGCTTGGTCGGGGGGCCTGGAAACACCATATATTTT. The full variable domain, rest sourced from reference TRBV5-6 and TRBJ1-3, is DAGVTQSPTHLIKTRGQQVTLRCSPKSGHDTVSWYQQALGQGPQFIFQYYEEEERQRGNFPDRFSGHQFPNYSSELNVNALLLGDSALYLCASSLVGGPGNTIYFGEGSWLTVV.

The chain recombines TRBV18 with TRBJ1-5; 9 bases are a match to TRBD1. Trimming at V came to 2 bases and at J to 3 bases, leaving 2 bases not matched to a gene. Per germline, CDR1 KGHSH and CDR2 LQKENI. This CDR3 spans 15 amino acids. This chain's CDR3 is CASSPRTGDNQPQHF. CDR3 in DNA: TGTGCCAGCTCACCAAGGACAGGGGACAATCAGCCCCAGCATTTT. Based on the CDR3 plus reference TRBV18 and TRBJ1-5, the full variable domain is NAGVMQNPRHLVRRRGQEARLRCSPMKGHSHVYWYRQLPEEGLKFMVYLQKENIIDESGMPKERFSAEFPKEGPSILRIQQVVRGDSAAYFCASSPRTGDNQPQHFGDGTRLSIL.